The 5 T cell receptor beta chains given below trace back to one sample, sequenced in a study of blood T cell repertoires in COVID-19. The repertoire was sequenced with immunoSEQ multiplex PCR; TCRdb's copy has only in-frame clones and lacks some. The sample shows 150,000 to 200,000 clones, around four fifths of them seen only once. The sequenced sample was PBMCs or T cells enriched from blood (not recorded which). The receptors derive from a woman between 50 and 59 years old who had recovered from COVID-19.

The chain couples TRBV20-1 to TRBJ2-5, with TRBD2 identical over 8 bases. Germline assignment: CDR1 DFQATT and CDR2 SNEGSKA (reference sequence). The CDR3 runs to 17 residues. V lost 3 bases to trimming and J lost 1 base; unmatched junction nucleotides: 13. The CDR3 region has the DNA TGCAGTGCTAGTGGGGGCTATAGCGGGACTCTCCAAGAGACCCAGTACTTC. Amino acid sequence: CSASGGYSGTLQETQYF.

V usage is TRBV2 and J usage is TRBJ1-1, with D tentatively TRBD1 (6 bases). The V gene's germline CDR1 is SNHLY and CDR2 FYNNEI. CDR3 length: 14 residues. V lost 5 bases to trimming and J lost 3 bases, with 13 bases between them. The CDR3 sequence is CASSNYEGDTEAFF. The CDR3 nucleotides are TGTGCCAGCAGTAATTACGAGGGGGACACTGAAGCTTTCTTT.

This clone was detected only once. The rearrangement links TRBV9 to TRBJ2-7, with D perhaps matching TRBD2 (5 bases). V lost 4 bases, J lost 3 bases, and 11 bases lay in between. This CDR3 region has 13 residues. The germline V gene has CDR1 SGDLS and CDR2 YYNGEE. CDR3 nucleotide sequence: TGTGCCAGCAGCCCCAGCGGATACTACGAGCAGTACTTC. This gives the protein CASSPSGYYEQYF.

This chain joins TRBV30 and TRBJ2-3; no reliable D call. The CDR3 sequence is 13 residues long. V was cut by 3 bases and J by 0 bases, with 7 bases left in between. Germline CDR1 is GTSNPN and CDR2 is SVGIG (reference sequence). The CDR3 coding sequence is TGTGCCTGGAGACTCTCTAGCACAGATACGCAGTATTTT. It yields the protein CAWRLSSTDTQYF.

V gene TRBV5-1 combines with J gene TRBJ2-5; the D gene is possibly TRBD2 (6 bases). Trimming left V 0 bases short and J 5 bases short, with 20 bases between. Germline V lookup: CDR1 SGHRS, CDR2 YFSETQ. The CDR3 runs 17 residues. In DNA form, the CDR3 reads TGCGCCAGCAGCTTGGTGGGACTCCCCACCCCTGGGGAGACCCAGTACTTC. Its translation is CASSLVGLPTPGETQYF.